Listed here are 12 T cell receptor beta chains from one sample, sequenced in a study of PD-1 blockade in classical Hodgkin lymphoma. Exposure to brentuximab vedotin varied, and each patient had relapsed following autologous stem cell transplantation. Profiling relied on immunoSEQ multiplex PCR, and the TCRdb table lists in-frame clones only, not all of them. The sample shows some 7,100 clones, roughly 80% of them seen only once. Sequences were derived from peripheral blood mononuclear cells (PBMCs), sampled at baseline. These receptors came from a human donor with classical Hodgkin lymphoma.

V and J are TRBV6-6 and TRBJ1-2, with 11 bases aligning to TRBD1. This CDR3 is built from 16 residues. Germline V gene data show CDR1 as MNHNY and CDR2 as SVGAGI (reference sequence). Trimming at V came to 11 bases and at J to 3 bases, leaving 14 bases not matched to a gene. As DNA, the CDR3 is TGTGCCGTCGGGTCGACCGGGACAGGGGGTTACTATGGCTACACCTTC. Amino acid sequence: CAVGSTGTGGYYGYTF.

The chain couples TRBV23-1 to TRBJ2-7; D gene ambiguous. TRBV23-1 is known as an ORF, though its function is uncertain. This CDR3 has 13 amino acids. V lost 1 base to trimming and J lost 4 bases, with 8 bases between them. In DNA form, the CDR3 reads TGCGCCAGCAGTCAATTCCCCGAGTACGAGCAGTACTTC. The encoded protein is CASSQFPEYEQYF.

This clone was observed a single time. The V call is TRBV29-1, the J call TRBJ2-7, with 10 bases lining up with TRBD1. The J segment lost 0 bases and the V segment lost 7 bases, leaving 3 bases of the junction unmatched. CDR3 length: 13 residues. The germline gives CDR1 SQVTM, CDR2 ANQGSEA. The CDR3 bases are TGCAGCGGTGGACAGGGGGACTCCTACGAGCAGTACTTC. Amino acids: CSGGQGDSYEQYF.

This chain connects TRBV7-9 to TRBJ2-2, with no clear D. Per the germline V gene, CDR1 is SEHNR and CDR2 is FQNEAQ (reference sequence). The CDR3 extends over 14 amino acids. V dropped 3 bases and J dropped 2 bases, with 7 bases sitting between them. The CDR3 nucleotides read TGTGCCAGCAGCTTTAATTCTAACACCGGGGAGCTGTTTTTT. It is translated as CASSFNSNTGELFF.

This sequence joins TRBV4-3 and TRBJ2-5, with D possibly being TRBD2 (6 bases). V lost 1 base and J lost 4, with 16 bases in between. This CDR3 has 16 amino acids. Germline CDR1 reads LGHNA; CDR2 reads YSLEER. CDR3 in amino acids: CASSQVLGEELETQYF. For the CDR3, the DNA is TGCGCCAGCAGCCAAGTTTTGGGGGAGGAGCTAGAGACCCAGTACTTC.

This CDR3 is CASSFGGGFTGELFF. In DNA, the CDR3 is TGTGCCAGCAGTTTTGGCGGGGGATTCACCGGGGAGCTGTTTTTT. The chain combines TRBV28 with TRBJ2-2, with 7 nucleotides matching TRBD2. Germline-derived CDR1 and CDR2 are MDHEN and SYDVKM. CDR3 length: 15 residues. V shed 3 bases, J shed 4 bases, and the junction held 5 bases outside the gene matches.

The chain combines TRBV6-6 with TRBJ2-5; a weak D match, TRBD2 (5 bases). CDR1 and CDR2 from the germline V gene are MNHNY and SVGAGI (reference sequence). V lost 6 bases, J lost 5 bases, and 16 bases lay in between. This CDR3 has 14 residues. CDR3 in DNA: TGTGCCAGCAGGAACGGACCGGGGTTGGAGACCCAGTACTTC. It yields the protein CASRNGPGLETQYF.

The chain employs TRBV19 and TRBJ1-5, with unresolved D. The CDR3 contains 12 residues. Germline V CDR1 and CDR2: LNHDA, SQIVND (reference sequence). V lost 3 bases and J 11 bases, leaving 11 bases between the germline ends. This CDR3 reads CASSMSGWAQHF. CDR3 coding DNA: TGTGCCAGTAGTATGTCGGGGTGGGCCCAGCATTTT.

This rearrangement joins TRBV27 to TRBJ2-5; 12 bases map to TRBD2. Unmatched junction bases numbered 5, after V lost 5 bases and J lost 4 bases. Germline V lookup: CDR1 MNHEY, CDR2 SMNVEV (reference sequence). This CDR3 has 15 amino acids. This CDR3 reads CASSHSGLAGETQYF. The CDR3 DNA reads as TGTGCCAGCAGTCACTCGGGACTAGCGGGAGAGACCCAGTACTTC.

The genes are TRBV4-1 and TRBJ2-7; D not resolved. CDR1 is MGHRA, CDR2 YSYEKL, per germline. The CDR3 totals 13 residues. V was pared by 5 bases and J by 6 bases, with 14 bases between. The CDR3 DNA reads TGCGCCAGCAGCTCCCCTCGGGTGGGCGAGCAGTACTTC. Encoded protein: CASSSPRVGEQYF.

The rearrangement uses TRBV18 and TRBJ1-3; no clear D gene. The CDR3 contains 15 residues. Germline V gene data show CDR1 as KGHSH and CDR2 as LQKENI. Trimming removed 3 bases at V and 0 bases at J, with 9 bases between. In DNA, the CDR3 is TGTGCCAGCTCACCTGGGCCCTTCTCTGGAAACACCATATATTTT. Encoded protein: CASSPGPFSGNTIYF.

This clone has a single count. The V call is TRBV7-8, the J call TRBJ2-2, with a weak D call TRBD2 (7 bases). Trimming removed 1 base from V and 0 bases from J, with 12 bases in between. CDR1 SGHVS and CDR2 FQNEAQ come from the germline V gene. The CDR3 totals 17 residues. CDR3 protein: CASSLVRGQTNTGELFF. CDR3 DNA sequence: TGTGCCAGCAGCTTAGTGCGGGGGCAGACGAACACCGGGGAGCTGTTTTTT.